These 5 T cell receptor beta chains were all obtained from the same sample, sequenced in a study of a mutant IDH1 vaccine in newly diagnosed glioma. The time point: baseline, week 1 (first vaccination visit). Treatment specified: pre-vaccination baseline after standard-of-care therapy. The method was immunoSEQ multiplex PCR; TCRdb's version includes in-frame clones alone and lacks a portion of them. The table shows about 16,000 clones, with nearly 97% occurring only once. The sample in question was peripheral blood mononuclear cells (PBMCs), obtained from a glioma patient treated with radiotherapy, temozolomide or both. The source of these receptors is a woman aged 18-29 years with glioma. Some clones in this sample may be carry-over from other donors' samples.

V gene TRBV15 combines with J gene TRBJ2-1, with 14 bases identical to TRBD2. J gave up 4 bases and V 3 bases, and 8 bases lay outside the gene matches. Germline CDR1 reads LNHNV; CDR2 reads YYDKDF (reference sequence). The CDR3 runs to 18 residues. The CDR3 DNA is TGTGCCACCAGCAGCGGACTAGCGGGAGGCCGAGGGTACAATGAGCAGTTCTTC. It translates to CATSSGLAGGRGYNEQFF.

The chain is built from TRBV7-8 and TRBJ1-1; 7 positions match TRBD1. The CDR3 loop spans 14 amino acids. The germline V gene encodes CDR1 SGHVS and CDR2 FQNEAQ. J gave up 3 bases and V 5 bases, and 6 bases lay outside the gene matches. The CDR3 sequence: CASSPDRVYTEAFF. The DNA for the CDR3 is TGTGCCAGCAGCCCCGACAGGGTCTACACTGAAGCTTTCTTT.

This chain connects TRBV19 to TRBJ1-5; 12 nucleotides align to TRBD1. The V gene end was trimmed by 1 base and the J gene end by 2 bases; junction bases not matched to a gene: 9. Germline V gene data show CDR1 as LNHDA and CDR2 as SQIVND (reference sequence). The CDR3 contains 19 residues. CDR3 amino acids: CASSIGSGTGGMGNQPQHF. The CDR3, as DNA: TGTGCCAGTAGTATAGGGTCCGGGACAGGGGGCATGGGCAATCAGCCCCAGCATTTT. Complete variable domain (other parts from reference TRBV19 and TRBJ1-5): DGGITQSPKYLFRKEGQNVTLSCEQNLNHDAMYWYRQDPGQGLRLIYYSQIVNDFQKGDIAEGYSVSREKKESFPLTVTSAQKNPTAFYLCASSIGSGTGGMGNQPQHFGDGTRLSIL.

V and J are TRBV4-1 and TRBJ2-5; a possible D gene is TRBD2 (5 bases). Gene TRBJ2-7 matches the end of the DNA better, so the J call may be wrong. The length of the CDR3 is 14 residues. Germline V CDR1 and CDR2: MGHRA, YSYEKL. The CDR3 DNA is TGCGCCAGCAGCCAAGATCCGAGGGACTACGAGCAGTACTTC. It translates to CASSQDPRDYEQYF.

The chain is built from TRBV19 and TRBJ2-3; D not resolved. V lost 4 bases and J 2 bases, leaving 4 bases between the germline ends. This CDR3 is built from 12 residues. CDR1 is LNHDA, CDR2 SQIVND, per germline (reference sequence). The DNA for the CDR3 is TGTGCCAGTAGTACCTTCACAGATACGCAGTATTTT. Residues: CASSTFTDTQYF.